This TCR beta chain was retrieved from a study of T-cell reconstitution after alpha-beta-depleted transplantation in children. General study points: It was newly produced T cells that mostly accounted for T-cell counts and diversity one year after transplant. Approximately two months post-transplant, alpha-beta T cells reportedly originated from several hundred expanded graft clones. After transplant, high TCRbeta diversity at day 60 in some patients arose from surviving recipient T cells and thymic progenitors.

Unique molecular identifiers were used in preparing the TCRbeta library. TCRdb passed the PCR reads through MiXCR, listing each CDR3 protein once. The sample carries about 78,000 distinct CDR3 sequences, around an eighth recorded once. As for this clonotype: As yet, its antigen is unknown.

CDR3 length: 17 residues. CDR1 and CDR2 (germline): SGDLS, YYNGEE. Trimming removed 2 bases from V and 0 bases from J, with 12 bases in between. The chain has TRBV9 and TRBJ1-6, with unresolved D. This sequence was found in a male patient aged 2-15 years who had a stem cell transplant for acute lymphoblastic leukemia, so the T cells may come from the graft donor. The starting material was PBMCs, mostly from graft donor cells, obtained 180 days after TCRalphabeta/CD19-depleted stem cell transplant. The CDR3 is CASSVHSGSSYNSPLHF. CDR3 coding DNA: TGTGCCAGCAGCGTTCATTCAGGCAGCTCCTATAATTCACCCCTCCACTTT.